This T cell receptor (beta chain) was captured by sequencing in a study of shared clonotypes between healthy human individuals. Whole-study results and caveats: Sampling involved blood alone; tissue repertoires likely differ.

The authors' processing: Sequence data from immunoSEQ were junction-only and lacked quality scores; consequently, filtering differed. TCRdb's table, derived via immunoSEQ multiplex PCR, lists solely in-frame clones and lacks some. That table furnishes V, J and clone size, whereas the DNA furnished D and trimming. The sample holds around 2.3 million clones, about 94% seen once. Investigators divided CD4+ cells into CD45RA+ naive and CD45RA-negative memory subsets. This CDR3 has 16 amino acids. The J segment lost 8 bases and the V segment lost 0 bases, leaving 3 bases of the junction unmatched. Germline V CDR1 and CDR2: SGHNT, YYREEE (reference sequence). To note about this clone: Its antigen is as yet unknown.

This clonotype was sampled from a man aged 18 to 30 in good health. This chain connects TRBV5-4 to TRBJ1-6, with 12 bases identical to TRBD1. The specimen was naive CD4+ T cells sorted from blood. The sample's subset: CD45RA+ positively selected. Written as DNA, the CDR3 is TGTGCCAGCAGCTTGGGGGACAGGGGGCCGGATTCACCCCTCCACTTT. Translating gives CASSLGDRGPDSPLHF.